A single sample is the source of the 7 T cell receptor beta chains below, sequenced in a study of T cell changes during pregnancy in multiple sclerosis. Measured with immunoSEQ multiplex PCR; TCRdb has only the in-frame clones, and not every one. The sample holds 60,000 to 65,000 clones, 80% to 95% seen once. The sample here was peripheral blood, taken in the second trimester of pregnancy. Every receptor here comes from a female donor with multiple sclerosis, enrolled in a pregnancy study.

The genes are TRBV11-2 and TRBJ1-3, with D perhaps matching TRBD1 (5 bases). Trimming removed 2 bases at V and 1 base at J, with 9 bases between. From germline, CDR1 is SGHAT and CDR2 FQNNGV. This CDR3 region has 15 residues. The CDR3 reads CASSLPRGSGNTIYF. The DNA of the CDR3 is TGTGCCAGCAGCTTACCCCGGGGGTCTGGAAACACCATATATTTT.

This clone was detected once. The chain couples TRBV10-3 to TRBJ2-2; 7 bases fit TRBD2. The CDR3 is 16 residues long. CDR1 and CDR2 (germline): ENHRY, SYGVKD. The junction had 11 bases not matched to a gene; V was cut back by 4 bases and J by 6 bases. The CDR3 DNA is TGTGCCATCAGTGGCACATCGGGAGGCGTCCCCGGGGAGCTGTTTTTT. It specifies CAISGTSGGVPGELFF.

Many counts were recorded for this clone. The rearrangement joins TRBV7-2 to TRBJ2-7; no clear D gene. Germline CDR1 reads SGHTA; CDR2 reads FQGNSA. This CDR3 has 14 amino acids. Trimming cost V 2 bases and J 0 bases, with 8 bases left between them. The CDR3 is CASSLIRSSYEQYF. The CDR3 nucleotides read TGTGCCAGCAGCTTAATCCGGAGCTCCTACGAGCAGTACTTC. The entire variable domain, with the rest obtained from reference TRBV7-2 and TRBJ2-7, is as follows: GAGVSQSPSNKVTEKGKDVELRCDPISGHTALYWYRQSLGQGLEFLIYFQGNSAPDKSGLPSDRFSAERTGGSVSTLTIQRTQQEDSAVYLCASSLIRSSYEQYFGPGTRLTVT.

The V call is TRBV4-1, the J call TRBJ2-7, with TRBD2 as a possible D gene (5 bases). Germline values: CDR1 MGHRA, CDR2 YSYEKL. CDR3 size: 15 residues. Trimming removed 1 base from V and 3 bases from J, with 13 bases in between. The CDR3 loop is CASSQGNGLLYEQYF. The CDR3, as DNA: TGCGCCAGCAGCCAAGGGAATGGACTCCTCTACGAGCAGTACTTC.

The CDR3 nucleotides are TGTGCCAGCAGCGTAGTGGGACAGGGGGCCCCTCAGAACACTGAAGCTTTCTTT. Protein: CASSVVGQGAPQNTEAFF. The chain joins TRBV9 to TRBJ1-1; 12 positions agree with TRBD1. CDR1 SGDLS and CDR2 YYNGEE come from the germline V gene. The CDR3 runs 18 residues. J was trimmed by 1 base and V by 0 bases; bases with no gene match: 7.

The chain couples TRBV21-1 to TRBJ1-4; the table's D call of TRBD1 was not tested on the DNA. TRBV21-1 is an annotated pseudogene. This CDR3 is built from 21 residues. The CDR3 coding sequence is TGTGCCAGCAGCTTTTTAGAGAGCCGACAGGGGGCGACGACGACTAATGAAAAACTGTTTTTT. It is translated as CASSFLESRQGATTTNEKLFF.

The rearrangement joins TRBV10-3 to TRBJ1-5; 8 bases line up with TRBD1. The germline CDR1 and CDR2 sequences are ENHRY and SYGVKD. CDR3 length: 15 residues. After removal of 3 bases from V and 0 bases from J, the junction contained 1 base not matched to a gene. The CDR3 region has the DNA TGTGCCATCAGTGATACAGGGGGTAGCAATCAGCCCCAGCATTTT. This translates into CAISDTGGSNQPQHF.